The clone carrying this T cell receptor (beta chain) came up once. This entry belongs to a study of control samples from healthy donors and cancer patients. Assay: immunoSEQ multiplex PCR; the TCRdb copy retains only in-frame clones and omits some. The sample has around 53,000 clones; 87% are singletons. The CDR3 sequence is 12 residues long. The V gene's germline CDR1 is SEHNR and CDR2 FQNEAQ (reference sequence). The V end was cut by 8 bases, the J end by 5 bases, with 7 bases between. This sequence was found in a man in his sixties with head and neck cancer. The chain links TRBV7-9 to TRBJ1-6, with a weak D call TRBD1 (5 bases). The material sequenced was PBMCs. CDR3 in DNA: TGTGCCAGCGGCAGGGATAATTCACCCCTCCACTTT. Encoded protein: CASGRDNSPLHF.